This TCR beta chain stems from a study of blood T cell repertoires in COVID-19. Looked up from germline, CDR1 is MNHEY and CDR2 is SMNVEV (reference sequence). CDR3 length equals 13 residues. TCRdb keeps only in-frame clones here, not all; method: immunoSEQ multiplex PCR. This table holds around 230,000 clones, approximately 88% found once. The chain employs TRBV27 and TRBJ2-1; no clear D gene. This clonotype was obtained from a woman aged 40 to 49 with acute COVID-19. Input material: PBMCs or T cells enriched from blood (not recorded which). CDR3 in amino acids: CATGPSSYNEQFF. In DNA form, the CDR3 reads TGTGCTACGGGTCCGAGCTCCTACAATGAGCAGTTCTTC.